These 2 T cell receptor beta chains share one sample of origin, sequenced in a study. TCRdb reprocessed the 5' RACE reads via MiXCR and lists one record per CDR3 protein. The table has roughly 6,100 distinct CDR3 sequences, roughly two thirds seen once; the top ten hold 3% to 5%. The sample comprised memory CD4+ T cells sorted from a lymph node. The subset: memory CD4+ T cells, CD4+CD45RO+CD25-. These receptors originate from a female donor with breast cancer.

This clonotype was seen more than once but under ten times. For the CDR3, the DNA is TGTGCCAGCAGACAGGGAGGCACCGGGGAGCTGTTTTTT. Residues: CASRQGGTGELFF. The chain couples TRBV6-5 to TRBJ2-2; D may be TRBD1 or TRBD2 (6 bases each). CDR3 length: 13 residues. CDR1 MNHEY and CDR2 SVGAGI come from the germline V gene. Trimming left V 6 bases short and J 4 bases short, with 9 bases between.

This chain connects TRBV12-3 or TRBV12-4 to TRBJ1-1, with a tentative D call TRBD1 (5 bases). The CDR3 has 17 amino acids. V lost 3 bases and J lost 2, with 19 bases in between. CDR3 amino acids: CASSLKGDRSQNTEAFF. The CDR3 bases are TGTGCCAGCAGTTTGAAAGGGGATCGCTCCCAAAACACTGAAGCTTTCTTT.